The T cell receptor beta chain described here comes from a study of cytomegalovirus exposure and HLA in healthy donors. Clones were sequenced by immunoSEQ multiplex PCR, and TCRdb holds only the in-frame ones, with some missing. The table lists 150,000 to 200,000 clones, about 89% of them singletons. Germline-derived CDR1 and CDR2 are SNHLY and FYNNEI. V gave up 4 bases and J gave up 6 bases; unmatched junction bases: 2. There are 14 residues in the CDR3. The source is a woman aged 18-29 years in good health and CMV-seropositive. The rearrangement uses TRBV2 and TRBJ1-5, with 11 bases matching TRBD1. The sequenced material came from PBMCs. In nucleotides, the CDR3 is TGTGCCAGCAGTGCGGGACAGGGGGTTCAGCCCCAGCATTTT. Translating it yields CASSAGQGVQPQHF.